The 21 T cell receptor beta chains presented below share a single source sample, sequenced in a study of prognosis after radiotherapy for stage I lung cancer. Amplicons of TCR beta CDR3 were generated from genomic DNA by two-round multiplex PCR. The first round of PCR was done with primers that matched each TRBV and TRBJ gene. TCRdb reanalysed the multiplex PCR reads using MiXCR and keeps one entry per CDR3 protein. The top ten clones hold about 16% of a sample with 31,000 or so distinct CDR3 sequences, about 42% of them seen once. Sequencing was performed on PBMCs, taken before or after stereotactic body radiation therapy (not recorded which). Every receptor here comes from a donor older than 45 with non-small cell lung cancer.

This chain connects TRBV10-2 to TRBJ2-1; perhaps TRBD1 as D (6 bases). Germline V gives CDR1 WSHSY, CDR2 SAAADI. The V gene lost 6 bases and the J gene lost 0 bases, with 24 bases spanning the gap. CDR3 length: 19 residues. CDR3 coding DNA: TGCGCCAGCAGGGGACAATACCCAAGGCTGGGGATCTCCTACAATGAGCAGTTCTTC. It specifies CASRGQYPRLGISYNEQFF.

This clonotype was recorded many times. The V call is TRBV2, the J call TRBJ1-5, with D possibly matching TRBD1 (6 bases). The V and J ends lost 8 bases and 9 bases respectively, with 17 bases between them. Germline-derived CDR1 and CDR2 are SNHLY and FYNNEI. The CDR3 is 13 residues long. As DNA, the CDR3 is TGTGCCAGCGGGGGGGGGGGGCAAGGGCCCCAGCATTTT. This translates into CASGGGGQGPQHF.

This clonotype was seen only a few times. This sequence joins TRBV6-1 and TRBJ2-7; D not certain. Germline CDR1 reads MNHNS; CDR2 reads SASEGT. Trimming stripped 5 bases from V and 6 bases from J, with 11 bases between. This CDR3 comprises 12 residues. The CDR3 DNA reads TGTGCCAGCAGTCGCTATGAGTCCGAGCAGTACTTC. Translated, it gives CASSRYESEQYF.

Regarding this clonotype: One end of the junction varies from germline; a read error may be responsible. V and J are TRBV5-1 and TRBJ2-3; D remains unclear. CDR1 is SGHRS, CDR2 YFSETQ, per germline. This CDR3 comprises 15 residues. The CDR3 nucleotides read TGCGCCAGCATCTTGTTCGGAGCCGCCACAGATACGCAGTATTTT. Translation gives CASILFGAATDTQYF.

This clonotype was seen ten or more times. As DNA, the CDR3 is TGCGCCAGCAGCCAAGACCCAGGGGCGGACTATGGCTACACCTTC. It encodes CASSQDPGADYGYTF. This chain uses TRBV4-1 with TRBJ1-2; D perhaps matches TRBD1 (6 bases). Germline V gene data show CDR1 as MGHRA and CDR2 as YSYEKL. This CDR3 comprises 15 residues. Trimming took 0 bases from V and 3 from J, leaving 11 bases between them.

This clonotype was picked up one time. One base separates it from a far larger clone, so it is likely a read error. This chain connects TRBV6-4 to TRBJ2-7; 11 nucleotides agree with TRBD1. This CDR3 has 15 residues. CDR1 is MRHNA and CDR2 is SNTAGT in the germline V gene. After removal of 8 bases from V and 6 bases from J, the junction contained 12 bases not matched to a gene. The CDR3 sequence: CASGQGTGGPSEQYF. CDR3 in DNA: TGTGCCAGCGGTCAGGGGACAGGGGGGCCCTCCGAGCAGTACTTC.

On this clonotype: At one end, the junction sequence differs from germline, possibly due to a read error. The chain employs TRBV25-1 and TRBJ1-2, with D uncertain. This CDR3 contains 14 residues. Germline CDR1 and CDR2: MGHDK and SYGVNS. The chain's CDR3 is CAISEYQHGYGYTF. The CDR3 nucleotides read TGTGCCATCAGTGAATACCAGCACGGATATGGCTACACCTTC.

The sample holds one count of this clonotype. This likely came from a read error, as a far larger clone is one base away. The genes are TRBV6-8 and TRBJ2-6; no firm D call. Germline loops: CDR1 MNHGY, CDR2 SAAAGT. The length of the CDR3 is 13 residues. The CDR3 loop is CSSTYSGANVLTF. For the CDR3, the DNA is TGTTCCAGCACCTATAGTGGGGCCAACGTCCTGACTTTC.

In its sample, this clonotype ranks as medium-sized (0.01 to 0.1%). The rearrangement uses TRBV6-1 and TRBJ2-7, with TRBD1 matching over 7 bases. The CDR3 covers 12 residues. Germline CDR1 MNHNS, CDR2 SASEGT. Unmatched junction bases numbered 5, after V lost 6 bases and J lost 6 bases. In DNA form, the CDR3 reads TGTGCCAGCAGCCGACAGGGTAGCGAGCAGTACTTC. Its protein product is CASSRQGSEQYF.

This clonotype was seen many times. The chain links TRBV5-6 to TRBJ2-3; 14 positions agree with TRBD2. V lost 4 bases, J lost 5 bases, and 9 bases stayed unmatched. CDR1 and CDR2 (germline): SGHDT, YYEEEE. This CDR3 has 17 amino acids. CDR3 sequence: CASSPGLAGGPLDTQYF. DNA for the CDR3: TGTGCCAGCAGCCCTGGACTAGCGGGAGGACCCTTAGATACGCAGTATTTT.

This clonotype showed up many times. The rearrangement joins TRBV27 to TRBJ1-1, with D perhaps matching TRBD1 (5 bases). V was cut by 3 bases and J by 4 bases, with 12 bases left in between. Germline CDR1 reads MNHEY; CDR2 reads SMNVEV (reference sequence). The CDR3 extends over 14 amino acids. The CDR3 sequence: CASSFFAGSTEAFF. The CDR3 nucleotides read TGTGCCAGCAGTTTTTTCGCAGGGAGCACTGAAGCTTTCTTT.

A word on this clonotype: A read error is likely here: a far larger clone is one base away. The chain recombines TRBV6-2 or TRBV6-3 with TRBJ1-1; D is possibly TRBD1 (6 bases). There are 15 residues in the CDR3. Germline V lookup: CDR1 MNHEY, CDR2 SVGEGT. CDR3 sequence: CASSENAGANSEAFF. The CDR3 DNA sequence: TGTGCCAGCAGTGAAAACGCAGGGGCGAACTCTGAAGCTTTCTTT.

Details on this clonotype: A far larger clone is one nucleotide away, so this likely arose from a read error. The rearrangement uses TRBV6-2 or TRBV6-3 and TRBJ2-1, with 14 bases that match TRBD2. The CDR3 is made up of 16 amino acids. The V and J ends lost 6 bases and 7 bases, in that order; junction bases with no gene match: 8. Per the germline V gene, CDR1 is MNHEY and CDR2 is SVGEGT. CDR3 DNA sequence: TGTGCCAGCAGCCTAAGACTAGCGGGGGGGGGGAATGAGCAGTTCTTC. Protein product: CASSLRLAGGGNEQFF.

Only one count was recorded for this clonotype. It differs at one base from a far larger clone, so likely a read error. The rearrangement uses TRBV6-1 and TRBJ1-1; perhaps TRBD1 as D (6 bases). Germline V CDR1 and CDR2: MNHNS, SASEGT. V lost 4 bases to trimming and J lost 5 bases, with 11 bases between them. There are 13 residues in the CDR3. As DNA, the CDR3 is TGTGCCAGCAGTGGACTAAGGGGGACTGAAGCTTTCTTT. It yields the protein CASSGLRGTEAFF.

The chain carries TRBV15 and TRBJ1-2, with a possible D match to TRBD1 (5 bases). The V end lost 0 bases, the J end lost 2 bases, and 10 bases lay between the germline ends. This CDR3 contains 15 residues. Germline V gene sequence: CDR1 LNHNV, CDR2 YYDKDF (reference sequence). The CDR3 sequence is CATSRDYGANYGYTF. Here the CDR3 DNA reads TGTGCCACCAGCAGAGATTATGGGGCGAACTATGGCTACACCTTC.

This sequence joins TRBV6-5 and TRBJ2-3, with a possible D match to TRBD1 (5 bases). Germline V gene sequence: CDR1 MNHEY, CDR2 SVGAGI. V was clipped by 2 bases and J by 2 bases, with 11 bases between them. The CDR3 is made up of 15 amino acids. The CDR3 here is CASSYATVVTDTQYF. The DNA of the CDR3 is TGTGCCAGCAGTTACGCGACAGTGGTCACAGATACGCAGTATTTT.

The CDR3 DNA reads TGTGCCAGCAGTTCCATTATTAATTCACCCCTCCACTTT. Translation gives CASSSIINSPLHF. The chain joins TRBV27 to TRBJ1-6; D is undetermined. Germline CDR1 MNHEY, CDR2 SMNVEV (reference sequence). CDR3 length equals 13 residues. Trimming removed 4 bases at V and 6 bases at J, with 7 bases between.

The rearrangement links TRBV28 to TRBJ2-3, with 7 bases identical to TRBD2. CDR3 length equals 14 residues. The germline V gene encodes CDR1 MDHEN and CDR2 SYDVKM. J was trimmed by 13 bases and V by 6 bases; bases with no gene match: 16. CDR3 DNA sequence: TGTGCCAGCAGCCGGAGGACTAGTGGAGATAAGAAGTATTTT. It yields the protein CASSRRTSGDKKYF. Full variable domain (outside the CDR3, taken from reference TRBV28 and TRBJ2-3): DVKVTQSSRYLVKRTGEKVFLECVQDMDHENMFWYRQDPGLGLRLIYFSYDVKMKEKGDIPEGYSVSREKKERFSLILESASTNQTSMYLCASSRRTSGDKKYFGPGTRLTVL.

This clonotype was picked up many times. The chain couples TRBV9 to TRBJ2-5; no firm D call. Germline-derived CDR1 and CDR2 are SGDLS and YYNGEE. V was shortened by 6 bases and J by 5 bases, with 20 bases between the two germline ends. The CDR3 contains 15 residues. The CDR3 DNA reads TGTGCCAGCATTCTCAAGCGCCAGAAGAGGGAGACCCAGTACTTC. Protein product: CASILKRQKRETQYF.

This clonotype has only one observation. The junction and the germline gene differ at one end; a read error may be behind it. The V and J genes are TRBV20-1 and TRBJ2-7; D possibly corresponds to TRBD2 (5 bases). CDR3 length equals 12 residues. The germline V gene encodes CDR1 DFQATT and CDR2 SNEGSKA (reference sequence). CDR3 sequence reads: CTLGLAGYQQYF. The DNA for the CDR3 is TGCACCCTTGGGCTAGCTGGCTACCAGCAGTACTTC.

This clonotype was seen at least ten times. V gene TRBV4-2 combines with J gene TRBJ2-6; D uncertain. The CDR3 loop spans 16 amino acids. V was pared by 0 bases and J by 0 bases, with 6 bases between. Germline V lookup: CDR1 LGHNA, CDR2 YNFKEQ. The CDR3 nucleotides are TGTGCCAGCAGCCAAGACGAACCCTCTGGGGCCAACGTCCTGACTTTC. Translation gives CASSQDEPSGANVLTF.